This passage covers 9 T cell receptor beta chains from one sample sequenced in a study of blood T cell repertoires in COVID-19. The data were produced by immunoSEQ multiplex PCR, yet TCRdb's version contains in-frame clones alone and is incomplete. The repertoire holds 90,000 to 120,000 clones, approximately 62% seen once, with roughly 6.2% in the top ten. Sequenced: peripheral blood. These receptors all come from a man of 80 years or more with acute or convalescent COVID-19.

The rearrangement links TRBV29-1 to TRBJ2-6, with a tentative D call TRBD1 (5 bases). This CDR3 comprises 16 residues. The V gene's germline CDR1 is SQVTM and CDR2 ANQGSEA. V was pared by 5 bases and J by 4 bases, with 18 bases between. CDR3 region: CSVYDGRAEGANVLTF. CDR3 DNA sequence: TGCAGCGTTTATGACGGCAGGGCGGAAGGGGCCAACGTCCTGACTTTC.

The CDR3 DNA sequence: TGTGCCACTAGAGACAGGTGGGATCAGCCCCAGCATTTT. It specifies CATRDRWDQPQHF. The J gene is TRBJ1-5, the V gene TRBV24-1, with TRBD1 as a possible D gene (6 bases). Germline V lookup: CDR1 KGHDR, CDR2 SFDVKD. V was shortened by 10 bases and J by 5 bases, with 14 bases between the two germline ends. The CDR3 runs to 13 residues.

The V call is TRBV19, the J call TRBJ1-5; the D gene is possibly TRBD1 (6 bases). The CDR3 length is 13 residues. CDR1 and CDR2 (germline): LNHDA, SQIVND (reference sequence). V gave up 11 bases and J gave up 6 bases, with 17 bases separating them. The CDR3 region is CASQEQGGQPQHF. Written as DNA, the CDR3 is TGTGCCTCCCAGGAACAGGGCGGTCAGCCCCAGCATTTT. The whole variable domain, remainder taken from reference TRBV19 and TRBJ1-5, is DGGITQSPKYLFRKEGQNVTLSCEQNLNHDAMYWYRQDPGQGLRLIYYSQIVNDFQKGDIAEGYSVSREKKESFPLTVTSAQKNPTAFYLCASQEQGGQPQHFGDGTRLSIL.

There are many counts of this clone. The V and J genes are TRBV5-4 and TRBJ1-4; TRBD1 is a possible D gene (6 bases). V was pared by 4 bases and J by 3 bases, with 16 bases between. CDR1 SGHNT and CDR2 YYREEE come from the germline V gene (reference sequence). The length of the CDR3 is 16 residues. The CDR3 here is CASSTKQGGANEKLFF. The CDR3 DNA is TGTGCCAGCAGCACTAAACAGGGCGGAGCTAATGAAAAACTGTTTTTT.

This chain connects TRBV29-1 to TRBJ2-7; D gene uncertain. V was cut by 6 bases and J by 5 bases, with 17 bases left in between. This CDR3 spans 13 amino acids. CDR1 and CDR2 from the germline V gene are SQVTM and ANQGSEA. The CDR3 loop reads CSVLLTHQNEQYF. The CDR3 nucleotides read TGCAGCGTCCTTCTAACCCACCAAAACGAGCAGTACTTC.

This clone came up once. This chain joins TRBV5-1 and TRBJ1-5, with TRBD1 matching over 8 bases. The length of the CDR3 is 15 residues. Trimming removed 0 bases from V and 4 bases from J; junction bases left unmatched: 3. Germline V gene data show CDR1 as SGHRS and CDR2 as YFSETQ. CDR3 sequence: CASSLEGQENQPQHF. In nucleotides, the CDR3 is TGCGCCAGCAGCTTGGAGGGACAGGAAAATCAGCCCCAGCATTTT.

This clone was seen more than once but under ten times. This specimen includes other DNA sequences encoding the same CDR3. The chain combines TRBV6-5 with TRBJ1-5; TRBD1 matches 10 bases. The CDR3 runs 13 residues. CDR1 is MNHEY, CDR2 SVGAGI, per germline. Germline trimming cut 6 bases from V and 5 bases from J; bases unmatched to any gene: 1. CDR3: CASRGQGHQPQHF. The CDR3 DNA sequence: TGTGCCAGCAGGGGACAGGGGCATCAGCCCCAGCATTTT.

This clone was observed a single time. This chain's CDR3 is CASSEGSSVYEQYF. In nucleotides, the CDR3 is TGTGCCAGCAGTGAAGGCTCTAGCGTTTACGAGCAGTACTTC. The rearrangement uses TRBV6-1 and TRBJ2-7; D possibly corresponds to TRBD2 (6 bases). Germline V gene lookup returns CDR1 MNHNS and CDR2 SASEGT. This CDR3 is 14 amino acids long. V was cut by 1 base and J by 4 bases, with 11 bases left in between.

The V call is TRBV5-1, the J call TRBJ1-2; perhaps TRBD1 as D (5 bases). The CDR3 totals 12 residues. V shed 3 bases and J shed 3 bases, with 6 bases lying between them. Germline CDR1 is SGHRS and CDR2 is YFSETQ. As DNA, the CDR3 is TGCGCCAGCAGCTCACAGGACTATGGCTACACCTTC. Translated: CASSSQDYGYTF.